This passage covers 23 T cell receptor beta chains from one sample sequenced in a study of T-cell reconstitution after alpha-beta-depleted transplantation in children. The TCRbeta library was prepared with unique molecular identifiers. A single record per CDR3 protein comes from TCRdb applying MiXCR to the PCR reads. The table lists 150,000 to 200,000 distinct CDR3 sequences, 6.3% of them singletons. This specimen was PBMCs, taken before TCRalphabeta/CD19-depleted stem cell transplant. These receptors were taken from a girl in the first two years of life with combined immunodeficiency, due to receive a stem cell transplant.

This clonotype was recorded many times. J is TRBJ2-2 and V is TRBV29-1; D is perhaps TRBD1 (6 bases). The CDR3 is 14 residues long. Per germline, CDR1 SQVTM and CDR2 ANQGSEA. V lost 6 bases, J lost 4 bases, and 15 bases lay in between. The CDR3 loop reads CSVGPGQGTGELFF. The CDR3 DNA reads as TGCAGCGTGGGACCGGGACAAGGCACCGGGGAGCTGTTTTTT.

This clonotype was observed at least ten times. This rearrangement joins TRBV2 to TRBJ2-7, with D perhaps matching TRBD1 (5 bases). The ends were cut back, 7 bases at V and 7 bases at J, with 14 bases in the middle. The CDR3 runs 12 residues. Germline CDR1 is SNHLY and CDR2 is FYNNEI. CDR3 protein: CASIRAGLEQYF. The CDR3 DNA follows: TGTGCCAGCATCAGGGCTGGGTTGGAGCAGTACTTC.

In its sample, this clonotype was seen a few times. The rearrangement joins TRBV11-2 to TRBJ2-3, with a possible D match to TRBD2 (6 bases). CDR3 length: 19 amino acids. V was shortened by 5 bases and J by 5 bases, with 29 bases between the two germline ends. Germline V gene data show CDR1 as SGHAT and CDR2 as FQNNGV. The CDR3 sequence: CASSRITPLTRERGDTQYF. The CDR3 bases are TGTGCCAGCAGCCGAATCACCCCACTGACTAGAGAGAGGGGAGATACGCAGTATTTT.

This clonotype was counted many times. V usage is TRBV10-3 and J usage is TRBJ2-5; maybe TRBD1 (5 bases). From germline, CDR1 is ENHRY and CDR2 SYGVKD. The germline V and J ends were trimmed by 10 bases and 2 bases, with 17 bases remaining between them. The CDR3 covers 14 residues. The CDR3 region has the DNA TGTGCCACCCGTAGCCTAAAGGGGCAAGAGACCCAGTACTTC. It encodes CATRSLKGQETQYF.

This clonotype was counted ten times or more. The V and J genes are TRBV6-2 or TRBV6-3 and TRBJ2-1; 13 bases line up with TRBD2. The germline V gene encodes CDR1 MNHEY and CDR2 SVGEGT. The CDR3 has 15 amino acids. The V segment lost 8 bases and the J segment 7 bases; nucleotides outside the gene matches: 8. CDR3 bases: TGTGCCAGCGGAAGGACTAGCGGGGGAGAGAATGAGCAGTTCTTC. This sequence encodes CASGRTSGGENEQFF.

At least ten counts were recorded for this clonotype. The chain employs TRBV13 and TRBJ2-1; D may match TRBD1 or TRBD2 (6 bases each). CDR1 and CDR2 (germline): PRHDT, FYEKMQ (reference sequence). This CDR3 spans 16 amino acids. Trimming stripped 4 bases from V and 7 bases from J, with 20 bases between. The CDR3 reads CASSYGGRDAVNEQFF. CDR3 bases: TGTGCCAGCAGCTACGGGGGCCGGGACGCAGTAAATGAGCAGTTCTTC.

The chain employs TRBV7-2 and TRBJ1-2, with 7 bases fitting TRBD1. The length of the CDR3 is 15 residues. CDR1 and CDR2 from the germline V gene are SGHTA and FQGNSA. The V gene end was trimmed by 5 bases and the J gene end by 1 base; junction bases not matched to a gene: 7. The CDR3 here is CASSAPTGLNYGYTF. In DNA, the CDR3 is TGTGCCAGCAGCGCCCCGACAGGGCTTAACTATGGCTACACCTTC.

This clonotype has ten or more counts. The rearrangement links TRBV29-1 to TRBJ2-7; TRBD2 matches at 13 bases. This CDR3 has 18 amino acids. Germline V gene sequence: CDR1 SQVTM, CDR2 ANQGSEA. The junction had 10 bases not matched to a gene; V was cut back by 2 bases and J by 0 bases. CDR3 coding DNA: TGCAGCGTTGAAACGCCCGGGACTAGCGGGACCTCCTCCTACGAGCAGTACTTC. Its translation: CSVETPGTSGTSSYEQYF.

At least ten counts were recorded for this clonotype. This chain uses TRBV12-3 or TRBV12-4 with TRBJ2-7, with 10 bases aligning to TRBD2. The CDR3 consists of 15 residues. V was clipped by 3 bases and J by 5 bases; unmatched bases: 7. CDR3 in amino acids: CASSLPGLARNEQYF. CDR3 DNA sequence: TGTGCCAGCAGTTTGCCGGGACTAGCGCGAAACGAGCAGTACTTC.

This clonotype was recorded at least ten times. The chain links TRBV9 to TRBJ2-7; D ambiguous. With 1 base removed from V and 7 bases from J, the gap between germline ends came to 18 bases. The CDR3 extends over 15 amino acids. Looked up from germline, CDR1 is SGDLS and CDR2 is YYNGEE. DNA of the CDR3: TGTGCCAGCAGCGTATCCGGTGATAGGGTCGGGGAGCAGTACTTC. It specifies CASSVSGDRVGEQYF.

In this sample, this clonotype turned up many times. The chain employs TRBV11-2 and TRBJ1-6; TRBD1 matches at 7 bases. Germline assignment: CDR1 SGHAT and CDR2 FQNNGV. The CDR3 spans 15 residues. Trimming removed 5 bases from V and 6 bases from J; junction bases left unmatched: 7. CDR3 residues: CASSREGAANSPLHF. CDR3 coding DNA: TGTGCCAGCAGCCGAGAGGGGGCGGCTAATTCACCCCTCCACTTT.

This clonotype occurred many times. This rearrangement joins TRBV12-3 or TRBV12-4 to TRBJ2-7, with 9 bases matching TRBD1. The CDR3 is made up of 15 amino acids. The trim removed 1 base at V and 4 bases at J, leaving 5 bases unmatched. The CDR3 nucleotides are TGTGCCAGCAGTTTAGTAGGGACAGGGCATTACGAGCAGTACTTC. Translating gives CASSLVGTGHYEQYF.

This clonotype appeared a few times. The CDR3 protein is CASSHPDAGGKTQYF. The CDR3 bases are TGCGCCAGCAGTCACCCGGACGCGGGGGGCAAGACCCAGTACTTC. The J gene is TRBJ2-5, the V gene TRBV23-1; TRBD2 aligns across 8 bases. TRBV23-1 is noted as an ORF with a role that remains uncertain. Trimming at V came to 3 bases and at J to 6 bases, leaving 9 bases not matched to a gene. The length of the CDR3 is 15 residues.

In this sample, this clonotype turned up many times. The chain uses TRBV6-5 and TRBJ2-3; TRBD2 agrees at 10 bases. Looked up from germline, CDR1 is MNHEY and CDR2 is SVGAGI. The CDR3 contains 18 residues. Unmatched junction bases numbered 12, after V lost 2 bases and J lost 4 bases. The CDR3 DNA reads TGTGCCAGCAGTTACCTAGGTAGCGGGGGGACGAGGCCAGATACGCAGTATTTT. Its translation is CASSYLGSGGTRPDTQYF.

The V gene is TRBV18, the J gene TRBJ2-5; TRBD1 aligns across 12 bases. CDR3 length: 15 amino acids. V dropped 3 bases and J dropped 5; count of bases not matched to a gene: 4. Germline V gives CDR1 KGHSH, CDR2 LQKENI. CDR3 residues: CASSPGQGAEETQYF. DNA of the CDR3: TGTGCCAGCTCACCGGGACAGGGGGCAGAGGAGACCCAGTACTTC.

On this clonotype: It may be a read error: a sequence one base away is much more abundant. CDR3 protein: CCARDQLAREQAEQFF. DNA of the CDR3: TGCTGTGCTAGGGATCAGCTAGCGCGGGAACAGGCTGAGCAGTTCTTC. This chain links TRBV20-1 with TRBJ2-1; a weak D match, TRBD2 (6 bases). Germline V CDR1 and CDR2: DFQATT, SNEGSKA (reference sequence). CDR3 length equals 16 residues.

This clonotype was observed many times. V and J are TRBV28 and TRBJ1-5; TRBD1 might be the D (6 bases). CDR3 size: 14 residues. Per the germline V gene, CDR1 is MDHEN and CDR2 is SYDVKM. V lost 5 bases and J lost 5, with 13 bases in between. CDR3: CASSPPDSYQPQHF. CDR3 nucleotide sequence: TGTGCCAGCAGTCCCCCGGACAGCTATCAGCCCCAGCATTTT.

In this sample, this clonotype turned up many times. The chain has TRBV15 and TRBJ1-2; the D gene is possibly TRBD1 (5 bases). This CDR3 contains 18 residues. Germline V lookup: CDR1 LNHNV, CDR2 YYDKDF (reference sequence). V was shortened by 0 bases and J by 7 bases, with 24 bases between the two germline ends. The CDR3 DNA is TGTGCCACCAGCAGAGATGTGTTAATGGCAGGGCCCCTTGGTGGCTACACCTTC. Translating gives CATSRDVLMAGPLGGYTF.

This clonotype was seen at least ten times. The chain carries TRBV5-1 and TRBJ2-7; the match to TRBD1 covers 9 bases. CDR1 is SGHRS and CDR2 is YFSETQ in the germline V gene. There are 17 residues in the CDR3. V lost 4 bases and J lost 4; bases outside the gene matches: 15. The CDR3 loop is CASSLEQGAAIYYEQYF. The CDR3 DNA sequence: TGCGCCAGCAGCCTAGAACAGGGGGCAGCGATCTATTACGAGCAGTACTTC.

This clonotype was detected ten times or more. CDR3 in DNA: TGCAGCGTTGACTTAGCGGGAGGGGTCATTCAGTACTTC. This gives the protein CSVDLAGGVIQYF. V gene TRBV29-1 combines with J gene TRBJ2-4, with 11 bases lining up with TRBD2. V dropped 3 bases and J dropped 9; count of bases not matched to a gene: 4. The CDR3 is made up of 13 amino acids. Germline V lookup: CDR1 SQVTM, CDR2 ANQGSEA.

The V gene is TRBV7-6, the J gene TRBJ2-4, with D hard to call. The CDR3 sequence is 12 residues long. The V gene's germline CDR1 is SGHVS and CDR2 FNYEAQ. The germline V and J ends were trimmed by 5 bases and 5 bases, with 7 bases remaining between them. The CDR3 spells CASSDAQNIQYF. In DNA, the CDR3 is TGTGCCAGCAGCGACGCCCAAAACATTCAGTACTTC.

At least ten counts were recorded for this clonotype. This chain links TRBV12-3 or TRBV12-4 with TRBJ1-6; D ambiguous. CDR3 length: 13 residues. Trimming shortened V by 3 bases and J by 7 bases, and 7 bases separated the two germline ends. CDR3 coding DNA: TGTGCCAGCAGTTTGATAAACAATTCACCCCTCCACTTT. It specifies CASSLINNSPLHF.

In its sample, this clonotype was seen many times. V and J are TRBV12-3 or TRBV12-4 and TRBJ1-1, with D possibly matching TRBD1 (5 bases). V was shortened by 7 bases and J by 1 base, with 13 bases between the two germline ends. This CDR3 comprises 14 residues. This CDR3 reads CASILGHPNTEAFF. For the CDR3, the DNA is TGTGCCAGCATCTTAGGACACCCGAACACTGAAGCTTTCTTT.